Listed here are 26 T cell receptor beta chains from one sample, sequenced in a study of regulatory T cells in long-lasting Graves disease. Time point: newly diagnosed GD, antithyroid drugs for less than 3 months. After RNA was extracted from PBMCs, the TCR library was made from it. In building TCR beta libraries, iRepertoire HTBI primers were used together with Arm-PCR of CDR3 regions. TCRdb re-derived calls from the multiplex PCR reads in MiXCR, one entry per CDR3 protein. The repertoire holds around 400,000 distinct CDR3 sequences, with approximately 15% as singletons. These same records also appear under a second study, on T cells in Graves' hyperthyroidism and ophthalmopathy.

The sequencing used peripheral blood mononuclear cells (PBMCs), collected at new diagnosis, from a patient treated with antithyroid drugs. The receptors were gathered from a woman aged 40 to 50 with Graves disease.

V and J are TRBV4-1 and TRBJ2-7; D gene unclear. The CDR3 loop spans 14 amino acids. V was pared by 0 bases and J by 3 bases, with 9 bases between. Germline CDR1 reads MGHRA; CDR2 reads YSYEKL. The CDR3 DNA sequence: TGCGCCAGCAGCCAAGATCCAACCATCTACGAGCAGTACTTC. Translation: CASSQDPTIYEQYF.

The chain recombines TRBV4-3 with TRBJ2-1; D not certain. The CDR3 covers 18 residues. With 3 bases removed from V and 0 bases from J, the gap between germline ends came to 18 bases. CDR1 is LGHNA, CDR2 YSLEER, per germline. CDR3 in amino acids: CASSHDTPDFNSYNEQFF. The CDR3 DNA reads TGCGCCAGCAGCCATGACACCCCTGACTTCAACTCCTACAATGAGCAGTTCTTC.

The chain joins TRBV28 to TRBJ2-3; D remains ambiguous. Germline V gene sequence: CDR1 MDHEN, CDR2 SYDVKM. V gave up 0 bases and J gave up 3 bases, with 7 bases separating them. This CDR3 is built from 14 residues. The CDR3 sequence is CASSLWTGTDTQYF. The CDR3 DNA reads TGTGCCAGCAGTTTATGGACCGGGACAGATACGCAGTATTTT.

This clonotype occurred many times. The rearrangement uses TRBV27 and TRBJ2-7; 10 bases fit TRBD2. V trimming: 0 bases; J trimming: 7 bases; junction bases outside the gene matches: 6. The germline V gene has CDR1 MNHEY and CDR2 SMNVEV (reference sequence). The CDR3 covers 15 residues. The CDR3 protein is CASSLSPSGRGEQYF. The CDR3, as DNA: TGTGCCAGCAGTTTATCGCCTAGCGGGAGAGGGGAGCAGTACTTC.

The sample holds many counts of this clonotype. The chain carries TRBV2 and TRBJ2-3; D ambiguous. CDR3 size: 12 residues. Trimming removed 3 bases at V and 5 bases at J, with 6 bases between. CDR1 is SNHLY, CDR2 FYNNEI, per germline. The CDR3 bases are TGTGCCAGCAGTGAGACGGGAGATACGCAGTATTTT. Its translation: CASSETGDTQYF.

This clonotype was seen at least ten times. The V and J genes are TRBV9 and TRBJ2-2, with TRBD2 matching over 10 bases. Unmatched junction bases numbered 5, after V lost 0 bases and J lost 6 bases. This CDR3 spans 16 amino acids. The germline CDR1 and CDR2 sequences are SGDLS and YYNGEE. CDR3 sequence: CASSVVSSGSSGELFF. CDR3 coding DNA: TGTGCCAGCAGCGTAGTGTCTAGCGGGAGTTCCGGGGAGCTGTTTTTT.

This clonotype was seen repeatedly, ten times or more. The chain uses TRBV6-1 and TRBJ2-2; 8 bases are a match to TRBD2. CDR1 is MNHNS and CDR2 is SASEGT in the germline V gene. CDR3 length equals 16 residues. The ends lost 6 bases at V and 1 base at J; junction bases unmatched: 7. The CDR3 loop reads CASRWSGGKNTGELFF. The CDR3 DNA sequence: TGTGCCAGCAGGTGGAGCGGGGGAAAGAACACCGGGGAGCTGTTTTTT.

CDR3 loop: CASSVGAQPQHF. The CDR3 coding sequence is TGTGCCAGCAGTGTAGGAGCTCAGCCCCAGCATTTT. The rearrangement uses TRBV25-1 and TRBJ1-5; D gene uncertain. Germline CDR1 MGHDK, CDR2 SYGVNS. The CDR3 totals 12 residues. V lost 4 bases and J 6 bases, leaving 7 bases between the germline ends.

This clonotype has at least ten counts. The CDR3 region is CASSPGRQYEQYF. In DNA form, the CDR3 reads TGTGCCAGCAGTCCGGGGCGGCAGTACGAGCAGTACTTC. V is TRBV12-3 or TRBV12-4 and J is TRBJ2-7; D is tentatively TRBD1 or TRBD2 (5 bases each). There are 13 residues in the CDR3. V was pared by 5 bases and J by 4 bases, with 12 bases between.

This clonotype was observed many times. At one end, the junction sequence differs from germline, possibly due to a read error. The chain carries TRBV11-3 and TRBJ2-7; D may match TRBD1 or TRBD2 (5 bases each). Per the germline V gene, CDR1 is SGHNT and CDR2 is YENEEA. This CDR3 has 15 residues. CDR3 in amino acids: CASSLEGPPQPEQYF. CDR3 bases: TGTGCCAGCAGCCTAGAGGGACCGCCGCAACCCGAGCAGTACTTC.

V and J are TRBV5-1 and TRBJ2-2, with unresolved D. Germline V lookup: CDR1 SGHRS, CDR2 YFSETQ. The CDR3 length is 16 residues. Trimming pared 0 bases from V and 1 base from J, leaving 10 bases between. The CDR3 sequence: CASSLVFRKNTGELFF. The DNA of the CDR3 is TGCGCCAGCAGCTTGGTGTTTCGAAAGAACACCGGGGAGCTGTTTTTT.

Many counts were recorded for this clonotype. The chain employs TRBV11-3 and TRBJ2-7, with D perhaps TRBD2 (6 bases). V dropped 0 bases and J dropped 2 bases, with 11 bases sitting between them. The CDR3 consists of 15 residues. Germline values: CDR1 SGHNT, CDR2 YENEEA. The CDR3 DNA sequence: TGTGCCAGCAGCTTAGAGGCGGGACGACCCTACGAGCAGTACTTC. Its translation is CASSLEAGRPYEQYF. Filled out from reference TRBV11-3 and TRBJ2-7, the complete variable domain reads EAGVVQSPRYKIIEKKQPVAFWCNPISGHNTLYWYLQNLGQGPELLIRYENEEAVDDSQLPKDRFSAERLKGVDSTLKIQPAELGDSAVYLCASSLEAGRPYEQYFGPGTRLTVT.

A remark on this clonotype: This likely traces to a read error, being one base from a far larger clone. The chain carries TRBV9 and TRBJ2-5; D gene unclear. The CDR3 consists of 13 residues. Germline V gene lookup returns CDR1 SGDLS and CDR2 YYNGEE. DNA of the CDR3: TGTGCCAGCAGCGTCGGCCCGACGCAAGAGCAGTCCTTC. Its protein is CASSVGPTQEQSF.

Many counts were recorded for this clonotype. This sequence joins TRBV2 and TRBJ2-2; a possible D gene is TRBD1 (5 bases). Trimming stripped 5 bases from V and 1 base from J, with 14 bases between. Germline CDR1 reads SNHLY; CDR2 reads FYNNEI. CDR3 length equals 16 residues. The DNA of the CDR3 is TGTGCCAGCAGTACCCGCAGGGATTTGAACACCGGGGAGCTGTTTTTT. Translating gives CASSTRRDLNTGELFF.

Ten or more counts support this clonotype. The chain recombines TRBV2 with TRBJ1-1; D is uncertain. From germline, CDR1 is SNHLY and CDR2 FYNNEI. CDR3 size: 10 residues. With 7 bases removed from V and 7 bases from J, the gap between germline ends came to 7 bases. Here the CDR3 reads CASIRVEAFF. The CDR3, as DNA: TGTGCCAGCATCCGGGTTGAAGCTTTCTTT.

This clonotype was detected ten times or more. CDR3 nucleotides: TGTGCCACCAAAAAACAGGGTCTGGCTCAGCCCCAGCATTTT. Its translation: CATKKQGLAQPQHF. The V gene is TRBV12-3 or TRBV12-4, the J gene TRBJ1-5, with D maybe TRBD1 (6 bases). CDR3 length equals 14 residues. Trimming removed 10 bases from V and 6 bases from J, with 19 bases in between.

This clonotype was counted only a few times. The genes are TRBV5-1 and TRBJ2-5, with a tentative D call TRBD1 (6 bases). Germline CDR1 is SGHRS and CDR2 is YFSETQ. The CDR3 runs 15 residues. V gave up 0 bases and J gave up 3 bases, with 12 bases separating them. This CDR3 reads CASSLAGQIEETQYF. The CDR3 nucleotides are TGCGCCAGCAGCTTGGCTGGACAGATAGAAGAGACCCAGTACTTC.

This chain uses TRBV27 with TRBJ1-1; D is ambiguous. The V gene's germline CDR1 is MNHEY and CDR2 SMNVEV (reference sequence). Trimming took 5 bases from V and 4 from J, leaving 14 bases between them. The CDR3 loop spans 14 amino acids. The CDR3 DNA follows: TGTGCCAGCAGTCCCTTTATGGTTGGCACTGAAGCTTTCTTT. Translated: CASSPFMVGTEAFF.

This clonotype turned up a few times. The genes are TRBV20-1 and TRBJ2-7, with a possible D match to TRBD2 (5 bases). V gave up 0 bases and J gave up 2 bases, with 17 bases separating them. The CDR3 has 16 amino acids. Germline V gives CDR1 DFQATT, CDR2 SNEGSKA (reference sequence). The CDR3 DNA sequence: TGCAGTGCTAGAGATATGGTAGCGTCTCCAACCTACGAGCAGTACTTC. It encodes CSARDMVASPTYEQYF.

This clonotype was observed at least ten times. The chain joins TRBV9 to TRBJ2-1; 8 positions match TRBD1. CDR1 is SGDLS, CDR2 YYNGEE, per germline. The CDR3 length is 13 residues. After removal of 0 bases from V and 13 bases from J, the junction contained 6 bases not matched to a gene. CDR3 amino acids: CASSVGTGTRQFF. The CDR3 DNA follows: TGTGCCAGCAGCGTAGGGACAGGGACCCGTCAGTTCTTC.

Comment on this clonotype: This may arise from a read error, as a much more abundant clone is one base away. The J gene is TRBJ2-7, the V gene TRBV12-3 or TRBV12-4; D might be TRBD2 (6 bases). The V end was cut by 6 bases, the J end by 4 bases, with 16 bases between. The CDR3 runs to 14 residues. Here the CDR3 DNA reads TGTGCCAGCAGCCCAGGCGGGGTCCGGTACGAGCAGTACTTC. It codes for CASSPGGVRYEQYF.

This clonotype has ten or more counts. V usage is TRBV24-1 and J usage is TRBJ2-1; 9 nucleotides align to TRBD2. CDR3 length: 18 residues. The germline gives CDR1 KGHDR, CDR2 SFDVKD. Trimming at V came to 4 bases and at J to 0 bases, leaving 9 bases not matched to a gene. The CDR3 DNA reads TGTGCCACCAGTGACCCGCCCGGGCGGGAGGGCTCCTACAATGAGCAGTTCTTC. This encodes CATSDPPGREGSYNEQFF.

This clonotype was seen repeatedly, ten times or more. J is TRBJ2-1 and V is TRBV11-2; D possibly corresponds to TRBD2 (6 bases). Germline V gene sequence: CDR1 SGHAT, CDR2 FQNNGV. Trimming removed 5 bases at V and 7 bases at J, with 18 bases between. CDR3 length: 15 residues. CDR3 DNA sequence: TGTGCCAGCAGCCCTTCCTCGGGAGTCATAAATGAGCAGTTCTTC. Residues: CASSPSSGVINEQFF.

This clonotype was counted ten times or more. The rearrangement uses TRBV5-5 and TRBJ2-1; 9 bases match TRBD2. V dropped 2 bases and J dropped 4; count of bases not matched to a gene: 4. Germline CDR1 and CDR2: SGHKS and YYEKEE (reference sequence). The CDR3 has 15 amino acids. Here the CDR3 reads CASSFSGREYNEQFF. The CDR3 nucleotides are TGTGCCAGCAGCTTTAGCGGGAGAGAGTACAATGAGCAGTTCTTC. The full variable domain, with the rest looked up from reference TRBV5-5 and TRBJ2-1, is DAGVTQSPTHLIKTRGQQVTLRCSPISGHKSVSWYQQVLGQGPQFIFQYYEKEERGRGNFPDRFSARQFPNYSSELNVNALLLGDSALYLCASSFSGREYNEQFFGPGTRLTVL.

This clonotype was picked up many times. V usage is TRBV12-3 or TRBV12-4 and J usage is TRBJ1-4, with TRBD1 matching over 8 bases. V gave up 5 bases and J gave up 5 bases; unmatched junction bases: 4. The CDR3 contains 14 residues. This CDR3 reads CASSTGQVNEKLFF. The CDR3 bases are TGTGCCAGCAGTACGGGACAGGTGAATGAAAAACTGTTTTTT.

This clonotype was seen ten or more times. The V call is TRBV11-1, the J call TRBJ2-7; the D gene is possibly TRBD1 (5 bases). This CDR3 has 15 residues. The germline V gene encodes CDR1 SGHAT and CDR2 FQDESV (reference sequence). V shed 5 bases and J shed 1 base, with 15 bases lying between them. The CDR3 spells CASSDTGLVSYEQYF. DNA of the CDR3: TGTGCCAGCAGCGACACAGGTTTAGTTTCCTACGAGCAGTACTTC.